This record covers a single TCR beta chain. This entry comes from a study of cytomegalovirus exposure and HLA in healthy donors. Vbeta (60) and Jbeta (13) primers were used in the PCR. The repertoire was sequenced with immunoSEQ multiplex PCR; TCRdb's copy has only in-frame clones and lacks some. The data show some 160,000 clones, roughly 80% seen once. V lost 3 bases to trimming and J lost 4 bases, with 10 bases between them. The CDR3 totals 13 residues. Germline V gene lookup returns CDR1 MNHEY and CDR2 SMNVEV (reference sequence). The sequence was obtained from a male donor in good health and CMV-seropositive. The chain joins TRBV27 to TRBJ2-7; D might be TRBD2 (6 bases). Sequencing was performed on PBMCs. The CDR3 nucleotides are TGTGCCAGCAGTTTGGGGAGGTCTTACGAGCAGTACTTC. This sequence encodes CASSLGRSYEQYF.